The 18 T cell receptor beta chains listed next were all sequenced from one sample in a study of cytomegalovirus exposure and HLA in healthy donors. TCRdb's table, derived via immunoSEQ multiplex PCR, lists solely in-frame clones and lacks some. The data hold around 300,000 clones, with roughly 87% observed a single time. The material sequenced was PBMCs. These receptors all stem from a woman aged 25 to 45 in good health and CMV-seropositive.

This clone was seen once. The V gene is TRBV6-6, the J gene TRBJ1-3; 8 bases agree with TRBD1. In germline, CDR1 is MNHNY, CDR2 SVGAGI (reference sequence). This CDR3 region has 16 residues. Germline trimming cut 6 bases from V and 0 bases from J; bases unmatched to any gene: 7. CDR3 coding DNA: TGTGCCAGCAGCCCCTTGGGACAGGCCTCTGGAAACACCATATATTTT. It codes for CASSPLGQASGNTIYF.

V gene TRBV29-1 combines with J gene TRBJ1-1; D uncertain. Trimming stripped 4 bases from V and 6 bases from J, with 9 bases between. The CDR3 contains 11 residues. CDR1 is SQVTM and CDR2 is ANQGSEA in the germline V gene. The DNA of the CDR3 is TGCAGCGTTGGGGCCCCGGCTGAAGCTTTCTTT. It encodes CSVGAPAEAFF.

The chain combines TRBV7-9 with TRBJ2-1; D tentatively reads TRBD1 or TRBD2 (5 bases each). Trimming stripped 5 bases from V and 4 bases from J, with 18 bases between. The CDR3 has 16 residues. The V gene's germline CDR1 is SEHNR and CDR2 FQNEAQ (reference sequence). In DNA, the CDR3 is TGTGCCAGCAGCCCCAAAGGGGAGATCCAATACAATGAGCAGTTCTTC. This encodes CASSPKGEIQYNEQFF.

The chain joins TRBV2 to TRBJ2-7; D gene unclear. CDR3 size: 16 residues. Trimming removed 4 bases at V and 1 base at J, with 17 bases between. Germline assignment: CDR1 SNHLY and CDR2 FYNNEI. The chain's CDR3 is CASSVSPFTLSYEQYF. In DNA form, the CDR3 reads TGTGCCAGCAGTGTTTCCCCCTTTACCCTGTCCTACGAGCAGTACTTC.

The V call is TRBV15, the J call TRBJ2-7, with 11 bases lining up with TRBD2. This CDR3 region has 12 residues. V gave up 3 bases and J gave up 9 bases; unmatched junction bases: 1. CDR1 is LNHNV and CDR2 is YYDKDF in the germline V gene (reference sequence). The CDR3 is CATSSLAGGQYF. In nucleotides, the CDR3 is TGTGCCACCAGCAGCCTAGCGGGAGGGCAGTACTTC.

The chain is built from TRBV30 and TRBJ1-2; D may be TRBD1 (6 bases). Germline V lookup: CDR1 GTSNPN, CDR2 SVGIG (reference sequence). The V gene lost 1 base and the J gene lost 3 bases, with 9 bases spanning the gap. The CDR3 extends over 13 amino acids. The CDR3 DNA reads TGTGCCTGGAGTGGGGGGCGAGACTATGGCTACACCTTC. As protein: CAWSGGRDYGYTF.

The CDR3 region is CASSLARGLSTEAFF. The DNA for the CDR3 is TGCGCCAGCAGCCTCGCCCGTGGACTCAGCACTGAAGCTTTCTTT. V gene TRBV4-3 combines with J gene TRBJ1-1; D unresolved. V lost 4 bases to trimming and J lost 4 bases, with 16 bases between them. The length of the CDR3 is 15 residues. The germline V gene has CDR1 LGHNA and CDR2 YSLEER.

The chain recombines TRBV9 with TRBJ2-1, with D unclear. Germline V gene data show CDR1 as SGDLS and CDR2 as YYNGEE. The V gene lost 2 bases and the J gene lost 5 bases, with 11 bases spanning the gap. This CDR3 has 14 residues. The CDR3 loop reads CASSVHGVDNEQFF. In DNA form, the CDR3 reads TGTGCCAGCAGCGTCCATGGAGTTGACAATGAGCAGTTCTTC.

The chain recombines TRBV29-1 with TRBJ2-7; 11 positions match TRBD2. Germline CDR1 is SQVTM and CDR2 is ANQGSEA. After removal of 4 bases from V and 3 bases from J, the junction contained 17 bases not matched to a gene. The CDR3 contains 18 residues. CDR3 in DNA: TGCAGCGTTGTAGGCCCTAGCGGGAGGAACCCATTGGGCTACGAGCAGTACTTC. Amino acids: CSVVGPSGRNPLGYEQYF.

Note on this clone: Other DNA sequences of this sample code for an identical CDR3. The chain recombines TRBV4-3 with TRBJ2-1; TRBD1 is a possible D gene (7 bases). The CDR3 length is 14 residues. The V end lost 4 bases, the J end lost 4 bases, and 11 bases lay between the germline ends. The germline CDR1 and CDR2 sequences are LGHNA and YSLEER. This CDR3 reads CASSPQGGYNEQFF. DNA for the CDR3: TGCGCCAGCAGCCCCCAGGGGGGTTACAATGAGCAGTTCTTC.

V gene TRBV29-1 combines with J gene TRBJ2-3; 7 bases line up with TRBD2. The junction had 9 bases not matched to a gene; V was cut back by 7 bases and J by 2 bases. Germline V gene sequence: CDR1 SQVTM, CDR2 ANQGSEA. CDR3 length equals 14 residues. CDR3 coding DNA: TGCAGCGCCCCTCTAGCGGAGTACACAGATACGCAGTATTTT. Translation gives CSAPLAEYTDTQYF.

The DNA for the CDR3 is TGTGCCAGCAGCTTGGGAGAAACGGGGTTGGATAATGAAAAACTGTTTTTT. Translation gives CASSLGETGLDNEKLFF. J is TRBJ1-4 and V is TRBV5-6; D remains unclear. V was shortened by 0 bases and J by 4 bases, with 16 bases between the two germline ends. CDR3 size: 17 residues. Germline CDR1 is SGHDT and CDR2 is YYEEEE. The entire variable domain, with the rest obtained from reference TRBV5-6 and TRBJ1-4, is as follows: DAGVTQSPTHLIKTRGQQVTLRCSPKSGHDTVSWYQQALGQGPQFIFQYYEEEERQRGNFPDRFSGHQFPNYSSELNVNALLLGDSALYLCASSLGETGLDNEKLFFGSGTQLSVL.

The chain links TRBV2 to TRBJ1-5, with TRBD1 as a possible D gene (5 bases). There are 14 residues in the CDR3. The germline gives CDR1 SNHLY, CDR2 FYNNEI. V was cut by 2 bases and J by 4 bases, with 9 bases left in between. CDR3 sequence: CASSENSGNQPQHF. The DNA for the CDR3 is TGTGCCAGCAGTGAAAATTCAGGGAATCAGCCCCAGCATTTT.

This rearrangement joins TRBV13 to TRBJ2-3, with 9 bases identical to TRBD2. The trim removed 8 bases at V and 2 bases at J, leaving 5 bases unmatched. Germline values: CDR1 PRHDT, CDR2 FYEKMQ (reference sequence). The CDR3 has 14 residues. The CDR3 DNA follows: TGTGCCAGCCGGGTAGCGGGAGCCACAGATACGCAGTATTTT. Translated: CASRVAGATDTQYF. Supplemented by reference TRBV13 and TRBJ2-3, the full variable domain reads AAGVIQSPRHLIKEKRETATLKCYPIPRHDTVYWYQQGPGQDPQFLISFYEKMQSDKGSIPDRFSAQQFSDYHSELNMSSLELGDSALYFCASRVAGATDTQYFGPGTRLTVL.

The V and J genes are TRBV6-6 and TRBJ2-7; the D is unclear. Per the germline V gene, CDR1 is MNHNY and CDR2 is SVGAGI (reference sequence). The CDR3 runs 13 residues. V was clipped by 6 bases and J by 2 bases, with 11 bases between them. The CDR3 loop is CASSTGGPYEQYF. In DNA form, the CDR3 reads TGTGCCAGCAGCACGGGCGGCCCCTACGAGCAGTACTTC.

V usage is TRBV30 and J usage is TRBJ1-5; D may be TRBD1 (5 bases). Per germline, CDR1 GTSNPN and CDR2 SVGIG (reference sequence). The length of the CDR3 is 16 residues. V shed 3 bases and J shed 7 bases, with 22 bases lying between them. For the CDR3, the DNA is TGTGCCTGGAGCCCTGTGGGGGAAGTGGTCGACCAGCCCCAGCATTTT. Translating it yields CAWSPVGEVVDQPQHF.

CDR3 DNA sequence: TGTGCCAGCAGCACGACAAACGATGGCTACACCTTC. Translated: CASSTTNDGYTF. The gene calls are TRBV9 and TRBJ1-2; no reliable D call. Looked up from germline, CDR1 is SGDLS and CDR2 is YYNGEE. CDR3 length: 12 amino acids. Trimming pared 4 bases from V and 6 bases from J, leaving 10 bases between.

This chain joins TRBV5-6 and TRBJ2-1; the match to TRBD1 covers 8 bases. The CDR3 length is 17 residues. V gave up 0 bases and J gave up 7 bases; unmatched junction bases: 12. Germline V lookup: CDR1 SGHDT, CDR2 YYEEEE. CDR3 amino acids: CASSLEWGGRGRNEQFF. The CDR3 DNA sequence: TGTGCCAGCAGCTTGGAGTGGGGCGGCAGGGGGCGTAATGAGCAGTTCTTC.